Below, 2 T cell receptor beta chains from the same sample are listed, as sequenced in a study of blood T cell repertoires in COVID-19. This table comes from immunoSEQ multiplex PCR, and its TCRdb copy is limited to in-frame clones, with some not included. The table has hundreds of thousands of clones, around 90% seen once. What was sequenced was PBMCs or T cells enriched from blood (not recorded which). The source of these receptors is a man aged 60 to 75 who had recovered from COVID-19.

Here the CDR3 DNA reads TGTGCCAGCAGCCCCGGGACAAGCTACAATGAGCAGTTCTTC. Amino acids: CASSPGTSYNEQFF. The chain recombines TRBV7-9 with TRBJ2-1, with TRBD1 as a possible D gene (6 bases). The length of the CDR3 is 14 residues. The V gene lost 5 bases and the J gene lost 3 bases, with 11 bases spanning the gap. Germline-derived CDR1 and CDR2 are SEHNR and FQNEAQ (reference sequence).

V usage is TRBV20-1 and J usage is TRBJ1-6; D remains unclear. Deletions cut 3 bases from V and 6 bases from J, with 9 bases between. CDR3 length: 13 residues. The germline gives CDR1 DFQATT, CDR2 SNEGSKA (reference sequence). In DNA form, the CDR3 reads TGCAGTGCTAGTAGAGACACTAATTCACCCCTCCACTTT. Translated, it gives CSASRDTNSPLHF.